The sequence of this T cell receptor (beta chain) was determined in a study of blood T cell repertoires in COVID-19 (TCRdb year 2020). About the investigation overall: The collaborator samples originated in the United States, Italy and Spain and spanned the acute and convalescent phases of COVID-19. The prospective study material was composed of cDNA or gDNA derived from T cells, B-cell-depleted T cells, or PBMCs. Subjects who had been exposed to COVID-19, were actively infected with it, or had recovered from it provided the deeply sampled blood TCRbeta repertoires that made up the dataset. The repertoires were released in a freely available public database meant as a resource for research on the immune response to SARS-CoV-2. Samples were obtained from the ongoing ImmuneRACE study (first 160 participants) and from about 1,300 subjects provided by 6 global collaborators. Nearly every sample came with metadata listing a de-identified subject ID, COVID-19 status, age in years and sex. Where available, HLA class I and class II types were obtained from metadata supplied by the sample provider rather than from assay-based typing. Beyond this particular receptor, the publication reports: The amount of clinical and demographic metadata varied by source and participant and was provided uncurated.

Counted from cysteine to phenylalanine, this CDR3 has 15 amino acids. Kept here is only the CDR3 DNA, which spans 45 bases and is read in frame from base 1. Trimming removed 5 bases from V and 5 bases from J; the gene matches leave 7 bases unexplained. CDR1 and CDR2, per the germline V gene (reference sequence), are MNHEY and SMNVEV. The collaborating institutions used their own protocols to collect whole blood in K2EDTA tubes. For TCRbeta analysis, collaborators shipped samples in one of three forms: frozen whole blood, isolated PBMCs, or DNA extracted from either of those sample types. Regarding this clone: Its antigen specificity is not known. Base qualities are not at hand, and no much larger clone is one base apart.

The immunoSEQ Assay, a bias-controlled multiplex PCR, was used to amplify TCRbeta CDR3 regions from genomic DNA. The original methods were these. The number of nucleated cells in each sample was estimated from the amplification of reference gene primers within the assay. To quantify the absolute abundance of each unique TCRbeta CDR3 rearrangement, sequence reads were collapsed and filtered. For each sample, productive Simpson clonality was calculated as the square root of Simpson's diversity index across productive rearrangements. What TCRdb holds here is the immuneACCESS table cut down to in-frame rearrangements. Part of the clones is not present; checked against another copy, under half of the missing clones reflect an unresolved V gene, and the others are unexplained. The V and J calls and clone size come from that table; D and trimming were worked out from the DNA. The sample includes 250,000 to 350,000 clones, with about 90% observed a single time. The ten largest make up approximately 2% of the sample.

Sequencing was done on a sample of peripheral blood. This chain joins TRBV27 to TRBJ2-7, with 12 bases in between that match TRBD2. This TCR was sampled from a man between 18 and 35 years old with active or convalescent COVID-19. The bases read TGTGCCAGCAGTATGAGACTAGCGGGAGTTCACGAGCAGTACTTC. Translation gives CASSMRLAGVHEQYF.